The 30 T cell receptor beta chains reported below all come from one sample, sequenced in a study of T cell responses to AZD1222 COVID-19 vaccine. The method was immunoSEQ multiplex PCR; TCRdb's version includes in-frame clones alone and lacks a portion of them. The sample shows about 150,000 clones, about 88% of them seen only once. Here the sequenced sample was peripheral blood, taken on day 0 of AZD1222 vaccination. The origin of the receptors is an adult in good health.

V usage is TRBV2 and J usage is TRBJ2-3, with 8 positions matching TRBD1. The CDR3 is 14 amino acids. Germline CDR1 reads SNHLY; CDR2 reads FYNNEI. J was trimmed by 3 bases and V by 6 bases; bases with no gene match: 5. This chain's CDR3 is CASRDRVGTDTQYF. CDR3 sequence (DNA): TGTGCCAGCAGGGACAGGGTTGGGACAGATACGCAGTATTTT.

The J gene is TRBJ1-5, the V gene TRBV2, with no clear D. The CDR3 has 12 amino acids. Trimming shortened V by 2 bases and J by 7 bases, and 6 bases separated the two germline ends. The germline gives CDR1 SNHLY, CDR2 FYNNEI. CDR3 in amino acids: CASSEMTQPQHF. CDR3 nucleotide sequence: TGTGCCAGCAGTGAAATGACCCAGCCCCAGCATTTT.

The chain couples TRBV19 to TRBJ1-5; D not resolved. With 0 bases removed from V and 3 bases from J, the gap between germline ends came to 15 bases. The CDR3 contains 17 residues. CDR1 and CDR2 from the germline V gene are LNHDA and SQIVND (reference sequence). The CDR3 here is CASSIDQSGLANQPQHF. Written as DNA, the CDR3 is TGTGCCAGTAGTATAGATCAGTCCGGGTTGGCCAATCAGCCCCAGCATTTT.

The chain recombines TRBV5-1 with TRBJ2-3; the D is unclear. V lost 5 bases to trimming and J lost 1 base, with 11 bases between them. The CDR3 consists of 14 residues. CDR1 is SGHRS and CDR2 is YFSETQ in the germline V gene. The CDR3 reads CASRPGPGTDTQYF. The CDR3 coding sequence is TGCGCCAGCAGACCCGGCCCAGGCACAGATACGCAGTATTTT.

The chain couples TRBV6-2 or TRBV6-3 to TRBJ1-2; D is uncertain. V was pared by 2 bases and J by 4 bases, with 14 bases between. In germline, CDR1 is MNHEY, CDR2 SVGEGT. The CDR3 is 15 residues long. The CDR3: CASSYPPVSSYGYTF. The CDR3 DNA reads TGTGCCAGCAGTTACCCCCCGGTCAGCAGCTATGGCTACACCTTC.

The chain uses TRBV6-1 and TRBJ1-2; D ambiguous. Per the germline V gene, CDR1 is MNHNS and CDR2 is SASEGT. CDR3 length: 13 amino acids. The ends were cut back, 2 bases at V and 8 bases at J, with 12 bases in the middle. CDR3 in amino acids: CASSESWRWGYTF. DNA for the CDR3: TGTGCCAGCAGTGAAAGTTGGAGATGGGGCTACACCTTC.

CDR3 region: CASSGTRGQPQHF. The CDR3 nucleotides read TGTGCCAGCAGCGGGACCCGGGGACAGCCCCAGCATTTT. The V gene is TRBV6-5, the J gene TRBJ1-5; a possible D gene is TRBD1 (5 bases). This CDR3 is 13 amino acids long. The V gene lost 6 bases and the J gene lost 7 bases, with 13 bases spanning the gap. From germline, CDR1 is MNHEY and CDR2 SVGAGI.

V gene TRBV6-2 or TRBV6-3 combines with J gene TRBJ1-2, with 7 positions matching TRBD1. The ends lost 2 bases at V and 8 bases at J; junction bases unmatched: 5. There are 13 residues in the CDR3. Germline CDR1 MNHEY, CDR2 SVGEGT. In nucleotides, the CDR3 is TGTGCCAGCAGTTACGGTACAGGGGCCGGCTACACCTTC. It yields the protein CASSYGTGAGYTF.

Here the CDR3 DNA reads TGTGCCAGCAGCTCGGAACTCCATAGCGGGGGGGAGACCCAGTACTTC. Translation gives CASSSELHSGGETQYF. The chain links TRBV5-4 to TRBJ2-5; 10 bases are shared with TRBD2. From germline, CDR1 is SGHNT and CDR2 YYREEE (reference sequence). J lost 5 bases, V lost 3 bases, and 10 bases had no gene match. This CDR3 has 16 amino acids. Based on the CDR3 plus reference TRBV5-4 and TRBJ2-5, the full variable domain is ETGVTQSPTHLIKTRGQQVTLRCSSQSGHNTVSWYQQALGQGPQFIFQYYREEENGRGNFPPRFSGLQFPNYSSELNVNALELDDSALYLCASSSELHSGGETQYFGPGTRLLVL.

The gene calls are TRBV7-2 and TRBJ2-2, with D unclear. CDR3 length equals 13 residues. Between the trimmed V and J ends, which lost 5 bases and 3 bases, there was a span of 7 bases. Germline V CDR1 and CDR2: SGHTA, FQGNSA. In nucleotides, the CDR3 is TGTGCCAGCAGCCTTAGCTACACCGGGGAGCTGTTTTTT. Its protein product is CASSLSYTGELFF.

This chain connects TRBV7-2 to TRBJ2-7; D possibly corresponds to TRBD1 (8 bases). The CDR3 has 14 residues. CDR1 and CDR2 from the germline V gene are SGHTA and FQGNSA. V was cut by 3 bases and J by 3 bases, with 12 bases left in between. CDR3 in DNA: TGTGCCAGCAGCTTCACAGGGGGGGTCTACGAGCAGTACTTC. Translating gives CASSFTGGVYEQYF.

This chain's CDR3 is CASSLTETQYF. CDR3 bases: TGTGCCAGCAGCTTAACAGAGACCCAGTACTTC. The rearrangement links TRBV7-2 to TRBJ2-5; unclear D gene. V shed 2 bases and J shed 4 bases, with 2 bases lying between them. The germline V gene has CDR1 SGHTA and CDR2 FQGNSA. This CDR3 has 11 amino acids.

This chain uses TRBV21-1 with TRBJ1-1; the DNA was not used to check the table's D call, TRBD1. TRBV21-1 is annotated as a pseudogene. This CDR3 region has 16 residues. CDR3 sequence reads: CASSKEGDGGYTEAFF. The CDR3 DNA is TGTGCCAGCAGCAAAGAGGGGGATGGGGGTTACACTGAAGCTTTCTTT.

The sample holds one count of this clone. V gene TRBV18 combines with J gene TRBJ1-1; the D is unclear. Germline V lookup: CDR1 KGHSH, CDR2 LQKENI. V was shortened by 2 bases and J by 6 bases, with 13 bases between the two germline ends. This CDR3 comprises 14 residues. CDR3 loop: CASSPEWTVAEAFF. DNA for the CDR3: TGTGCCAGCTCACCAGAGTGGACGGTGGCTGAAGCTTTCTTT.

This chain joins TRBV7-2 and TRBJ1-2, with 7 nucleotides matching TRBD1. The V gene's germline CDR1 is SGHTA and CDR2 FQGNSA. The CDR3 contains 14 residues. Trimming cost V 1 base and J 4 bases; bases outside gene matches: 3. The chain's CDR3 is CASSLEGQTYGYTF. CDR3 DNA: TGTGCCAGCAGCTTAGAGGGACAGACCTATGGCTACACCTTC.

V gene TRBV9 combines with J gene TRBJ1-1; D perhaps matches TRBD1 (6 bases). The V gene's germline CDR1 is SGDLS and CDR2 YYNGEE. This CDR3 is 13 amino acids long. V dropped 2 bases and J dropped 11 bases, with 16 bases sitting between them. Here the CDR3 reads CASSVRGAGEAFF. CDR3 DNA sequence: TGTGCCAGCAGCGTTCGGGGGGCAGGGGAGGCTTTCTTT.

The genes are TRBV9 and TRBJ1-2; D is unclear. The CDR3 totals 13 residues. V was pared by 3 bases and J by 0 bases, with 6 bases between. CDR1 and CDR2 (germline): SGDLS, YYNGEE. The DNA for the CDR3 is TGTGCCAGCAGCGAGCAGGCTAACTATGGCTACACCTTC. The encoded protein is CASSEQANYGYTF.

The chain links TRBV2 to TRBJ2-7, with D hard to call. V lost 4 bases and J lost 3, with 4 bases in between. Per the germline V gene, CDR1 is SNHLY and CDR2 is FYNNEI. The CDR3 spans 11 residues. The CDR3 here is CASSVVYEQYF. CDR3 bases: TGTGCCAGCAGTGTGGTCTACGAGCAGTACTTC. Variable domain in full (rest from reference TRBV2 and TRBJ2-7): EPEVTQTPSHQVTQMGQEVILRCVPISNHLYFYWYRQILGQKVEFLVSFYNNEISEKSEIFDDQFSVERPDGSNFTLKIRSTKLEDSAMYFCASSVVYEQYFGPGTRLTVT.

The chain's CDR3 is CSVEDGPPSTDTQYF. In DNA, the CDR3 is TGCAGCGTTGAAGATGGGCCCCCTAGCACAGATACGCAGTATTTT. The chain recombines TRBV29-1 with TRBJ2-3; D gene uncertain. CDR1 and CDR2 from the germline V gene are SQVTM and ANQGSEA. The length of the CDR3 is 15 residues. With 0 bases removed from V and 0 bases from J, the gap between germline ends came to 10 bases.

The chain uses TRBV7-9 and TRBJ2-2; the match to TRBD1 covers 11 bases. In germline, CDR1 is SEHNR, CDR2 FQNEAQ (reference sequence). The length of the CDR3 is 15 residues. Trimming cost V 5 bases and J 6 bases; bases outside gene matches: 5. CDR3 protein: CASSLGQGAAGELFF. The CDR3 DNA sequence: TGTGCCAGCAGCCTTGGACAGGGGGCGGCCGGGGAGCTGTTTTTT. Drawing the rest from reference TRBV7-9 and TRBJ2-2, the complete variable domain is DTGVSQNPRHKITKRGQNVTFRCDPISEHNRLYWYRQTLGQGPEFLTYFQNEAQLEKSRLLSDRFSAERPKGSFSTLEIQRTEQGDSAMYLCASSLGQGAAGELFFGEGSRLTVL.

This CDR3 reads CASSLDSWGGQPQHF. DNA of the CDR3: TGCGCCAGCAGCCTGGACAGTTGGGGGGGACAGCCCCAGCATTTT. The rearrangement uses TRBV5-1 and TRBJ1-5; tentatively, D is TRBD1 (6 bases). The length of the CDR3 is 15 residues. V gave up 4 bases and J gave up 7 bases, with 18 bases separating them. Germline assignment: CDR1 SGHRS and CDR2 YFSETQ.

The V call is TRBV14, the J call TRBJ2-7, with D tentatively TRBD2 (5 bases). This CDR3 has 16 residues. V lost 4 bases and J 6 bases, leaving 22 bases between the germline ends. Germline assignment: CDR1 SGHDN and CDR2 FVKESK. The CDR3 nucleotides are TGTGCCAGCAGCCGGAGCGAGGGATCATTAATGGGCGAGCAGTACTTC. This gives the protein CASSRSEGSLMGEQYF.

The V and J genes are TRBV5-1 and TRBJ2-1; D might be TRBD1 or TRBD2, each matching 5 bases. The CDR3 spans 14 residues. Germline V lookup: CDR1 SGHRS, CDR2 YFSETQ. The V end lost 0 bases, the J end lost 8 bases, and 12 bases lay between the germline ends. CDR3 in amino acids: CASSLGIGEYEQFF. CDR3 DNA sequence: TGCGCCAGCAGCTTGGGGATAGGGGAGTATGAGCAGTTCTTC.

CDR3 coding DNA: TGCGCCAGCAGCTCGGGGGACTATGGCTACACCTTC. Protein product: CASSSGDYGYTF. The chain combines TRBV5-1 with TRBJ1-2; tentative D call: TRBD1 (5 bases). The CDR3 is 12 amino acids. V lost 3 bases and J 3 bases, leaving 6 bases between the germline ends. CDR1 SGHRS and CDR2 YFSETQ come from the germline V gene.

The table lists this clone with a count of one. The gene calls are TRBV2 and TRBJ1-1; D not certain. The ends were cut back, 4 bases at V and 11 bases at J, with 17 bases in the middle. The CDR3 loop spans 13 amino acids. The germline V gene has CDR1 SNHLY and CDR2 FYNNEI. The CDR3 DNA is TGTGCCAGCAGTGTCGGCAGGTTTGGGGTTGCTTTCTTT. Encoded protein: CASSVGRFGVAFF.

The rearrangement joins TRBV6-1 to TRBJ1-6; D is ambiguous. Germline-derived CDR1 and CDR2 are MNHNS and SASEGT. Trimming stripped 2 bases from V and 2 bases from J, with 7 bases between. The CDR3 is 15 residues long. The CDR3 bases are TGTGCCAGCAGTGAAAGCGGGCCCTATAATTCACCCCTCCACTTT. This sequence encodes CASSESGPYNSPLHF.

This chain links TRBV6-5 with TRBJ2-2, with D unresolved. Trimming pared 4 bases from V and 6 bases from J, leaving 9 bases between. This CDR3 region has 13 residues. The germline V gene encodes CDR1 MNHEY and CDR2 SVGAGI. The DNA of the CDR3 is TGTGCCAGCAGTTTGGGAATCGCCGGGGAGCTGTTTTTT. This sequence encodes CASSLGIAGELFF.

This chain connects TRBV18 to TRBJ2-1, with 9 bases fitting TRBD1. Germline CDR1 KGHSH, CDR2 LQKENI. This CDR3 spans 15 amino acids. Unmatched junction bases numbered 8, after V lost 2 bases and J lost 9 bases. The CDR3 DNA follows: TGTGCCAGCTCACCAGGATCACAGGGGGCTGGTGAGCAGTTCTTC. Its translation: CASSPGSQGAGEQFF. Full variable domain (outside the CDR3, taken from reference TRBV18 and TRBJ2-1): NAGVMQNPRHLVRRRGQEARLRCSPMKGHSHVYWYRQLPEEGLKFMVYLQKENIIDESGMPKERFSAEFPKEGPSILRIQQVVRGDSAAYFCASSPGSQGAGEQFFGPGTRLTVL.

This rearrangement joins TRBV19 to TRBJ1-2, with D perhaps matching TRBD1 (5 bases). CDR1 and CDR2 (germline): LNHDA, SQIVND (reference sequence). V shed 6 bases and J shed 4 bases, with 12 bases lying between them. This CDR3 is built from 13 residues. CDR3 nucleotide sequence: TGTGCCAGTAGCCTAGGGGATATCTATGGCTACACCTTC. Amino acids: CASSLGDIYGYTF.

This clone was observed a few times. The rearrangement links TRBV5-6 to TRBJ2-7, with 9 bases that match TRBD1. The CDR3 is made up of 16 amino acids. V gave up 4 bases and J gave up 0 bases; unmatched junction bases: 8. CDR1 and CDR2 from the germline V gene are SGHDT and YYEEEE. CDR3 sequence (DNA): TGTGCCAGCAGCGTTACCGGGACAGGGAGCTCCTACGAGCAGTACTTC. Translating gives CASSVTGTGSSYEQYF.